This passage covers 2 T cell receptor beta chains from one sample sequenced in a study of T cells in Graves' hyperthyroidism and ophthalmopathy (dated by TCRdb to the late 2010s). Preparation of the library involved multiplex PCR. Sequencing was performed on an Illumina HiSeq 2000. The TCR beta CDR3 regions were amplified from RNA transcripts. The first round of RT-PCR for the TCR CDR3 was performed with the HTBI primer set and the Qiagen OneStep RT-PCR kit. The public reads were quality trimmed at Q25 with fastp and then assembled into clones with MiXCR by TCRdb, keeping productive beta chains. Entries are consolidated by CDR3 protein sequence, retaining the most common genes and DNA. The sample records 300,000 to 400,000 distinct CDR3 sequences, about 21% of which are singletons. The top ten constitute around 45% of the sample. What was sequenced was blood. Source of these receptors: a woman between 50 and 59 years old with Graves' hyperthyroidism.

This clonotype showed up just a few times. The gene calls are TRBV2 and TRBJ1-4; D uncertain. Per the germline V gene, CDR1 is SNHLY and CDR2 is FYNNEI. The CDR3 covers 16 residues. Trimming removed 3 bases from V and 8 bases from J, with 19 bases in between. The CDR3 loop is CASSEGASVGDEKLFF. The CDR3 DNA follows: TGTGCCAGCAGTGAGGGCGCCTCGGTAGGTGACGAAAAACTGTTTTTT.

The chain combines TRBV28 with TRBJ2-7; no definite D call. CDR1 and CDR2 (germline): MDHEN, SYDVKM. This CDR3 contains 13 residues. The germline V and J ends were trimmed by 1 base and 6 bases, with 10 bases remaining between them. The CDR3 protein is CASSLFMVSEQYF. CDR3 nucleotides: TGTGCCAGCAGTTTATTCATGGTATCCGAGCAGTACTTC.